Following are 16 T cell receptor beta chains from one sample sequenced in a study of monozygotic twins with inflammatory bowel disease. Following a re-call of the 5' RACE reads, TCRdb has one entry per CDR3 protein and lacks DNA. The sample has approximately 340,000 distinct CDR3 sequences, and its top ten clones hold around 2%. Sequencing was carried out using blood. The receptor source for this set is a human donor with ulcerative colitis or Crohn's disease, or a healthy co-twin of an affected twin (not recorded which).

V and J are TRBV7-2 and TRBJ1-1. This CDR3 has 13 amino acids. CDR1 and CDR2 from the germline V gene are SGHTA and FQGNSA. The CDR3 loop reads CASSLERDNEAFF.

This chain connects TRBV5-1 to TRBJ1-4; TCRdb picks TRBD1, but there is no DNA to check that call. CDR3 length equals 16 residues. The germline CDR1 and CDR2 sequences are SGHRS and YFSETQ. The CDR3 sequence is CASSLQSPGSGEKLFF.

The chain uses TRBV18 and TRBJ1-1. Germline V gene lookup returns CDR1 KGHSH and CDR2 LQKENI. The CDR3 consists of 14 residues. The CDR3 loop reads CASSPQGQNTEAFF. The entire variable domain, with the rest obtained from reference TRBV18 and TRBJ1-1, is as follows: NAGVMQNPRHLVRRRGQEARLRCSPMKGHSHVYWYRQLPEEGLKFMVYLQKENIIDESGMPKERFSAEFPKEGPSILRIQQVVRGDSAAYFCASSPQGQNTEAFFGQGTRLTVV.

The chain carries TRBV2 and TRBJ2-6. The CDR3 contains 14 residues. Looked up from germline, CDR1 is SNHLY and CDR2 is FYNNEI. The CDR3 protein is CAKEHVSGANVLTF. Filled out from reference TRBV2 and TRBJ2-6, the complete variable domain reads EPEVTQTPSHQVTQMGQEVILRCVPISNHLYFYWYRQILGQKVEFLVSFYNNEISEKSEIFDDQFSVERPDGSNFTLKIRSTKLEDSAMYFCAKEHVSGANVLTFGAGSRLTVL.

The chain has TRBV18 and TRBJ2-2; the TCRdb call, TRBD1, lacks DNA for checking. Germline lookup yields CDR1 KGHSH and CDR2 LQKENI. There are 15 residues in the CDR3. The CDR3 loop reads CASSPGQMNTGELFF.

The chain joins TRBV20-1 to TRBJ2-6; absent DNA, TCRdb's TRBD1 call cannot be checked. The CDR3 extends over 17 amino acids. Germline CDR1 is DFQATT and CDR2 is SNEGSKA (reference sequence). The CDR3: CSASVAGAFSGANVLTF.

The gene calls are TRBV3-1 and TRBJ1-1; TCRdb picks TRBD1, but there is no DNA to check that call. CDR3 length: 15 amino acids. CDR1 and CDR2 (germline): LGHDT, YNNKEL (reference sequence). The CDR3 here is CASSQGGSSNTEAFF.

The CDR3 loop reads CASSNAGGSYEQYF. This chain joins TRBV21-1 and TRBJ2-7. TRBV21-1 is tagged as a pseudogene. The CDR3 extends over 14 amino acids.

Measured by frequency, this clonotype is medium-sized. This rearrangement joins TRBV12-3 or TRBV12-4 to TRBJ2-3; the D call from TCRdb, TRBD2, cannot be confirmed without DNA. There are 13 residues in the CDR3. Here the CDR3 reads CASSFLGGDTQYF.

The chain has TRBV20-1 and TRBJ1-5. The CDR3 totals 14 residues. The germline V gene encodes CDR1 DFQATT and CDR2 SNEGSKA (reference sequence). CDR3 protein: CSAGGDIHNQPQHF.

CDR3 in amino acids: CSAREGPPHTGELFF. This chain links TRBV20-1 with TRBJ2-2; TCRdb proposes TRBD1, but this gene call is untestable without DNA. CDR1 is DFQATT, CDR2 SNEGSKA, per germline (reference sequence). The CDR3 spans 15 residues.

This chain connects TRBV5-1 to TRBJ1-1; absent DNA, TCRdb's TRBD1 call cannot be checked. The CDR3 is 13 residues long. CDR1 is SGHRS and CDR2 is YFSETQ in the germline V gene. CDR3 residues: CASYGGGRTEAFF.

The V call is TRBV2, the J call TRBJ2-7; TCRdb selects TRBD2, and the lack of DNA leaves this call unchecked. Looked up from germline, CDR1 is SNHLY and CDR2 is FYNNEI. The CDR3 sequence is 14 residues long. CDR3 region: CASLAGETSYEQYF.

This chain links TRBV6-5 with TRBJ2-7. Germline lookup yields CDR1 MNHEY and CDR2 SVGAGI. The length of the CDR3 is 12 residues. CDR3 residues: CASRNSYGEQYF.

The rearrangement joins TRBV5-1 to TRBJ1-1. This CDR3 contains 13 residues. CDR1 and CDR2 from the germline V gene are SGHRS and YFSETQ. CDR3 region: CASSHDGNTEAFF.

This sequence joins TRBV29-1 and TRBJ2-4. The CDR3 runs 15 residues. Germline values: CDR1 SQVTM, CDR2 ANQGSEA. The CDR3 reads CSVEDPGLAKNIQYF.